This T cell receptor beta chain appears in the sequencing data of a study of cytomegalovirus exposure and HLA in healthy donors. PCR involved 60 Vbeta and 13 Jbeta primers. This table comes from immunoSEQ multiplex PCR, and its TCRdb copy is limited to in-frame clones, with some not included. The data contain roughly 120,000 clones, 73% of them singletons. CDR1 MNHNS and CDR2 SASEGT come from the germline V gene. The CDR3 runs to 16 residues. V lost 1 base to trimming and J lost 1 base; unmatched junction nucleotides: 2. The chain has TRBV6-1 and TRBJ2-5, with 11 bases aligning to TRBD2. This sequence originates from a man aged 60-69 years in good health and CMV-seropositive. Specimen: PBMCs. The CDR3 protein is CASSEGLAGGQETQYF. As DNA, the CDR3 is TGTGCCAGCAGTGAAGGTCTAGCGGGGGGCCAAGAGACCCAGTACTTC.